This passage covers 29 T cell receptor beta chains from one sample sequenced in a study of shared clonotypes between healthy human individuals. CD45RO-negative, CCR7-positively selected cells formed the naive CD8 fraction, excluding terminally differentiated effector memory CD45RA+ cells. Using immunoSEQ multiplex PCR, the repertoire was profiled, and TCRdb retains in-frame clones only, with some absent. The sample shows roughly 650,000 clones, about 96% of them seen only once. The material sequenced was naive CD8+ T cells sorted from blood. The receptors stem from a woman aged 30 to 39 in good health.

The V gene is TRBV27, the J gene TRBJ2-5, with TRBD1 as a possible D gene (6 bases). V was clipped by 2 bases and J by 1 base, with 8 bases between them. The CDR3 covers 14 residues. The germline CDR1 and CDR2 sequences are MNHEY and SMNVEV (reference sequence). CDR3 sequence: CASSLMTGQETQYF. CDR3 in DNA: TGTGCCAGCAGTTTAATGACAGGCCAAGAGACCCAGTACTTC.

The CDR3 DNA sequence: TGTGCCAGCAGTTCTCTAGCGGGAGTCGATGAGCAGTTCTTC. Encoded protein: CASSSLAGVDEQFF. The V gene is TRBV28, the J gene TRBJ2-1; 10 positions agree with TRBD2. The CDR3 length is 14 residues. Germline-derived CDR1 and CDR2 are MDHEN and SYDVKM. Unmatched junction bases numbered 5, after V lost 4 bases and J lost 8 bases.

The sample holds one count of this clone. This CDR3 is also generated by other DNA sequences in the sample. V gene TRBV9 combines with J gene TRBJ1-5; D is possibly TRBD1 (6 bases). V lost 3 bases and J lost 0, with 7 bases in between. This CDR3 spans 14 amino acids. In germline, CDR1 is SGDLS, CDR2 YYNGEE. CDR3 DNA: TGTGCCAGCAGCGACAGGGATAGCAATCAGCCCCAGCATTTT. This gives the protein CASSDRDSNQPQHF.

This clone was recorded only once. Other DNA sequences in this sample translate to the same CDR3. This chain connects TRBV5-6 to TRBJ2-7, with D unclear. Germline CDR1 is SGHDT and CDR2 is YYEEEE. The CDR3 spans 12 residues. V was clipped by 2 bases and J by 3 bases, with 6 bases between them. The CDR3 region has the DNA TGTGCCAGCAGCTTTTGGGGCTACGAGCAGTACTTC. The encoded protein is CASSFWGYEQYF.

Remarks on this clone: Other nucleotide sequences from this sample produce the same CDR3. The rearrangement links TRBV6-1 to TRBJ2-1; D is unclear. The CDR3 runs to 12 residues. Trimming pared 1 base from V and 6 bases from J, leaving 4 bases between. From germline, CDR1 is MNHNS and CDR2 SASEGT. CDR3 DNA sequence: TGTGCCAGCAGTGAAGGGAGCAATGAGCAGTTCTTC. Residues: CASSEGSNEQFF.

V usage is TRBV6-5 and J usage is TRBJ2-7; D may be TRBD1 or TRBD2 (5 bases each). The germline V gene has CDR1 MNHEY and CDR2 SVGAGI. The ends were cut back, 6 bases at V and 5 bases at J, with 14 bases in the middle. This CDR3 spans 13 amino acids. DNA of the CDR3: TGTGCCAGCAGCCGAGGGGCTCGCCACGAGCAGTACTTC. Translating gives CASSRGARHEQYF.

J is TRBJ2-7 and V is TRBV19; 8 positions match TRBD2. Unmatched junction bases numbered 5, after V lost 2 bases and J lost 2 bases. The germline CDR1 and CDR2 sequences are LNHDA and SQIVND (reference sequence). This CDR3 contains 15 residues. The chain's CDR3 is CASSIYSGVTYEQYF. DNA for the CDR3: TGTGCCAGTAGTATATATAGCGGGGTTACCTACGAGCAGTACTTC.

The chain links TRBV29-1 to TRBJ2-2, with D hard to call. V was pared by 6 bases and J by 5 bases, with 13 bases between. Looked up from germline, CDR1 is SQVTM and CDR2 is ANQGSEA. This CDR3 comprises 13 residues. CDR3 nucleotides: TGCAGCGTACTAATTGATAATACCGGGGAGCTGTTTTTT. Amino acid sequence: CSVLIDNTGELFF.

CDR3 protein: CASSFRVNTEAFF. CDR3 DNA sequence: TGCGCCAGCAGCTTCAGGGTGAACACTGAAGCTTTCTTT. The rearrangement uses TRBV5-1 and TRBJ1-1; D may be TRBD1 (5 bases). The germline V gene encodes CDR1 SGHRS and CDR2 YFSETQ. Trimming shortened V by 2 bases and J by 0 bases, and 5 bases separated the two germline ends. This CDR3 has 13 residues.

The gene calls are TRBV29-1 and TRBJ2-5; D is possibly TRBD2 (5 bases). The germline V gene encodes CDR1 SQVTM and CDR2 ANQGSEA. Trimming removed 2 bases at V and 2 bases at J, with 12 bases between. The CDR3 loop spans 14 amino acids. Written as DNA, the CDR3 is TGCAGCGTTGAAAGCGTACGGGAACAAGAGACCCAGTACTTC. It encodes CSVESVREQETQYF. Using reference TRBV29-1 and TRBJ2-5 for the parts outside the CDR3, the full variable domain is SAVISQKPSRDICQRGTSLTIQCQVDSQVTMMFWYRQQPGQSLTLIATANQGSEATYESGFVIDKFPISRPNLTFSTLTVSNMSPEDSSIYLCSVESVREQETQYFGPGTRLLVL.

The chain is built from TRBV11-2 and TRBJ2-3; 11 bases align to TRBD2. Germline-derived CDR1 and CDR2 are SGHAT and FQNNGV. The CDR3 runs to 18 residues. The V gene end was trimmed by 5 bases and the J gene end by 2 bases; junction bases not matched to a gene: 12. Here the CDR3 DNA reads TGTGCCAGCAGCCTAGGCCGGGCTAGCGGGGGGTACACAGATACGCAGTATTTT. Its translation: CASSLGRASGGYTDTQYF.

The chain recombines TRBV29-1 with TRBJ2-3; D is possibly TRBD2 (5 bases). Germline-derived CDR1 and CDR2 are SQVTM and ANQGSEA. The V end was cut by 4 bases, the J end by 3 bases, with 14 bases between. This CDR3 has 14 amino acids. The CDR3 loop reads CSVVGGWSTDTQYF. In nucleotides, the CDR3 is TGCAGCGTTGTTGGCGGGTGGAGTACAGATACGCAGTATTTT.

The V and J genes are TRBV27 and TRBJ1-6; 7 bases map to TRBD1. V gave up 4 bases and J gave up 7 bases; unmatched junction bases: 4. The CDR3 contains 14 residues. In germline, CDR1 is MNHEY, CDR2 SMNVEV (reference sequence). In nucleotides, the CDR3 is TGTGCCAGCAGTTGGACAGGCCGGAATTCACCCCTCCACTTT. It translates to CASSWTGRNSPLHF.

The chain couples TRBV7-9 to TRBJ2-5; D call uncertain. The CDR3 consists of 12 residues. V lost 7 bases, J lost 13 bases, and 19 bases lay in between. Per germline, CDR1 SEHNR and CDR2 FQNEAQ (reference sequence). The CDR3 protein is CASTPSGSFLYF. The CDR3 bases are TGTGCCAGCACCCCGTCCGGGTCATTTTTGTACTTC.

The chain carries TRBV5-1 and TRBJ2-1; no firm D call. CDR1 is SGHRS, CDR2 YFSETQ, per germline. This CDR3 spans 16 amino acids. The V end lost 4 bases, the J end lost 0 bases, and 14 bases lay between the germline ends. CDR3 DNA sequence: TGCGCCAGCAGCCACAATACTCTGAGCTCCTACAATGAGCAGTTCTTC. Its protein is CASSHNTLSSYNEQFF.

The CDR3 loop is CASSVTSGRVLGDDTQYF. In DNA form, the CDR3 reads TGTGCCAGCAGCGTAACTAGCGGGAGGGTCCTCGGCGATGATACGCAGTATTTT. V is TRBV7-9 and J is TRBJ2-3, with 13 bases aligning to TRBD2. Trimming cost V 5 bases and J 6 bases; bases outside gene matches: 14. The length of the CDR3 is 18 residues. Germline V gene lookup returns CDR1 SEHNR and CDR2 FQNEAQ (reference sequence).

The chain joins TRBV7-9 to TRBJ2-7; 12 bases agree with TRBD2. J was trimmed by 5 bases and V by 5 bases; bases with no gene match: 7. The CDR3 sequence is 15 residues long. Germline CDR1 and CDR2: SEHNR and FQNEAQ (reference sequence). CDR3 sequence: CASSPRLAGVNEQYF. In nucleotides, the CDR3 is TGTGCCAGCAGCCCACGACTAGCGGGAGTCAACGAGCAGTACTTC.

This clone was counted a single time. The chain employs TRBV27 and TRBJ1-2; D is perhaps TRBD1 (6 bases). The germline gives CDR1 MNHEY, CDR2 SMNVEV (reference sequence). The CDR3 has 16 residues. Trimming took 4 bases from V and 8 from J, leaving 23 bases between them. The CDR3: CASSSLASDSPWGYTF. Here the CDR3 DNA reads TGTGCCAGCAGTTCACTCGCTTCGGACAGTCCGTGGGGCTACACCTTC.

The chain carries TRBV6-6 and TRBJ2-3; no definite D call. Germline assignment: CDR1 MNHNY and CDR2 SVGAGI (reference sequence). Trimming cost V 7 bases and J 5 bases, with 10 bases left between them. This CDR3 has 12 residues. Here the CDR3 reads CASTHIGDTQYF. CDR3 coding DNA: TGTGCCAGCACCCATATAGGAGATACGCAGTATTTT.

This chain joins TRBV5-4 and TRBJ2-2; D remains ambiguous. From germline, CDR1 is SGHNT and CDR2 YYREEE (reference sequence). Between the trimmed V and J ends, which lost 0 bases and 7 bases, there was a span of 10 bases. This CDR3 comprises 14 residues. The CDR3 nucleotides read TGTGCCAGCAGCTTGGCCCTCTCCGTCGGGGAGCTGTTTTTT. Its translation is CASSLALSVGELFF.

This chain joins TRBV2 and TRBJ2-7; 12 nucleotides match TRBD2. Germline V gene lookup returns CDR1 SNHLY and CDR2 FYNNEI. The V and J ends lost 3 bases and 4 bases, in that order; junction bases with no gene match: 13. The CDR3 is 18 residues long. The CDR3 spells CASSDFGTSGFGEYEQYF. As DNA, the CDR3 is TGTGCCAGCAGTGATTTTGGGACTAGCGGGTTTGGTGAATACGAGCAGTACTTC.

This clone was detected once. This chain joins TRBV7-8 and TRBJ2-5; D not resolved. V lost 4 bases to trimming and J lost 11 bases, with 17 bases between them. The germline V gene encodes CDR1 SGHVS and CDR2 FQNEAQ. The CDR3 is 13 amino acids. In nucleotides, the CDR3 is TGTGCCAGCAGCTCACGCCCTTTGATGGAGCAGTACTTC. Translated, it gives CASSSRPLMEQYF.

The CDR3 is CASSLPGENTEAFF. CDR3 nucleotide sequence: TGTGCCAGCAGTTTACCGGGGGAGAACACTGAAGCTTTCTTT. The rearrangement uses TRBV28 and TRBJ1-1, with D maybe TRBD1 (5 bases). The CDR3 is 14 amino acids. Germline loops: CDR1 MDHEN, CDR2 SYDVKM. V dropped 2 bases and J dropped 1 base, with 8 bases sitting between them.

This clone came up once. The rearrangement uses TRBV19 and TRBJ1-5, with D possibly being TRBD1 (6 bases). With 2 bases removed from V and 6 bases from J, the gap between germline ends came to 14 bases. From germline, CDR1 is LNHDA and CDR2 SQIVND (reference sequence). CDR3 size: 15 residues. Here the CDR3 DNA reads TGTGCCAGTAGTATATCGGGACACTCGGGTCAGCCCCAGCATTTT. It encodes CASSISGHSGQPQHF.

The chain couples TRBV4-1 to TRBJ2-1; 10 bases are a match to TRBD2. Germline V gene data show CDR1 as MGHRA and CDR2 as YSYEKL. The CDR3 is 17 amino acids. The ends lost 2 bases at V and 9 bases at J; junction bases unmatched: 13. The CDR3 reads CASSQSGTSAFVGEQFF. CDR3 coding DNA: TGCGCCAGCAGCCAAAGTGGGACTAGCGCCTTCGTGGGTGAGCAGTTCTTC.

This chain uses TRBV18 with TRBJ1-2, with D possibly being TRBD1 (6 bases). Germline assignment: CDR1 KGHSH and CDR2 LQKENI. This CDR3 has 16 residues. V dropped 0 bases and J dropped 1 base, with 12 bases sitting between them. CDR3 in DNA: TGTGCCAGCTCACCACCGTTGGACAGCGTTAACTATGGCTACACCTTC. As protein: CASSPPLDSVNYGYTF.

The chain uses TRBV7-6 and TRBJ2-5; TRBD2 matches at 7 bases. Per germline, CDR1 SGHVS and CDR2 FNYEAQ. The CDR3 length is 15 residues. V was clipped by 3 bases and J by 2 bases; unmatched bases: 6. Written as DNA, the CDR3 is TGTGCCAGCAGCTTTGAACTAGCGAGACAAGAGACCCAGTACTTC. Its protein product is CASSFELARQETQYF.

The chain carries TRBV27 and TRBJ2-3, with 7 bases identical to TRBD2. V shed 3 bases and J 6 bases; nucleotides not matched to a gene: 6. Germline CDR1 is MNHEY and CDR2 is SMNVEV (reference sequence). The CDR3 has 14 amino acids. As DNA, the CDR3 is TGTGCCAGCAGTTTGTTGGGAGGGGCGGATACGCAGTATTTT. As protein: CASSLLGGADTQYF.

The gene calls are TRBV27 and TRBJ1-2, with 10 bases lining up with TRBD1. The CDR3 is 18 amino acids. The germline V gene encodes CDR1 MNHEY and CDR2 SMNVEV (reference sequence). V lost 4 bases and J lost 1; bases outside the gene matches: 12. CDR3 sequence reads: CASSSSTGTGANNYGYTF. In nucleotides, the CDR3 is TGTGCCAGCAGTTCCTCAACCGGGACAGGGGCCAATAACTATGGCTACACCTTC.